What follows describes a single T cell receptor (beta chain). Germline V gene lookup returns CDR1 SGHTA and CDR2 FQGTGA. CDR3 length: 15 amino acids. J lost 8 bases, V lost 5 bases, and 10 bases had no gene match. The sample comes from a study of control samples from healthy donors and cancer patients. Clones were sequenced by immunoSEQ multiplex PCR, and TCRdb holds only the in-frame ones, with some missing. The table includes some 130,000 clones, 80% to 95% detected once. This receptor was obtained from a man younger than 35 in good health. Material for sequencing was blood. The chain employs TRBV7-3 and TRBJ2-1; 9 bases align to TRBD2. The CDR3 DNA sequence: TGTGCCAGCAGCATTAATAGCGGGGGCGGGGATGAGCAGTTCTTC. Protein sequence: CASSINSGGGDEQFF. The whole variable domain, remainder taken from reference TRBV7-3 and TRBJ2-1, is GAGVSQTPSNKVTEKGKYVELRCDPISGHTALYWYRQSLGQGPEFLIYFQGTGAADDSGLPNDRFFAVRPEGSVSTLKIQRTERGDSAVYLCASSINSGGGDEQFFGPGTRLTVL.